The clone carrying this T cell receptor (beta chain) was found many times. Treatment defined: PENTA 11 planned treatment interruption arm or continuous ART arm. This sample stems from a study of HIV-infected children after antiretroviral therapy interruption. Study in general: All children had CD4+ count above 500 and viral load below 50 copies/ml. Weeks 0, 48 and 150 were sampled under continuous treatment.

The germline CDR1 and CDR2 sequences are DFQATT and SNEGSKA (reference sequence). Between the trimmed V and J ends, which lost 6 bases and 4 bases, there was a span of 19 bases. The CDR3 has 15 amino acids. A 3' RACE protocol on RNA, with unique molecular identifiers, produced the TCR library. TCRdb redid the calling of the 3' RACE reads with MiXCR, one entry per CDR3 protein. The data contain under 50,000 distinct CDR3 sequences, about 4.3% of them singletons. The sequencing here drew on CD45RA+ CD4+ T cells from PBMCs, pooled from several time points, taken from a donor given antiretroviral therapy, either interrupted or continuous. Described subset: naive CD4+ CD45RA+ CD45RO- T cells. The origin of this receptor is a pool of human donors with HIV. The gene calls are TRBV20-1 and TRBJ2-1; D is perhaps TRBD2 (6 bases). The CDR3 loop reads CSAQTAGLLYNEQFF. For the CDR3, the DNA is TGCAGTGCACAAACCGCGGGATTGCTATACAATGAGCAGTTCTTC.